This paragraph covers one TCR beta chain sequence. Antigen: not known. This sample stems from a study of OX40 agonist ivuxolimab in advanced cancers. The wider study: Subjects had a mean age of approximately 60 years, with a range of about 23 to 79; less than 90% were male.

Repertoires were generated with immunoSEQ multiplex PCR, while TCRdb's copy carries only in-frame clones and drops some. Found here are under 20,000 clones, 70% to 80% of them singletons; the top ten hold roughly 14%. V lost 3 bases to trimming and J lost 0 bases; unmatched junction nucleotides: 10. There are 19 residues in the CDR3. Germline V gene data show CDR1 as SGDLS and CDR2 as YYNGEE. Patients who had autoimmune disease history or got systemic immunosuppression were left out. Study conclusions and caveats: On average, CD8+ T cells had more expanded clones than CD4+. Clonal expansion was among the lowest in partial responders at 0.1-3.0 mg/kg, especially CD8+.

The sequenced sample was CD4+ or CD8+ T cells sorted from blood, obtained in a trial of the OX40 agonist ivuxolimab. The chain joins TRBV9 to TRBJ2-6; 9 positions agree with TRBD1. This TCR was recovered from an adult with an advanced solid tumor such as melanoma, head and neck, liver or kidney cancer. The CDR3 nucleotides read TGTGCCAGCAGCGGTATTGGGACAGGGAGTCTCTCTGGGGCCAACGTCCTGACTTTC. This encodes CASSGIGTGSLSGANVLTF.